The rows below give T cell receptor beta chains drawn from one sample of a study of cytomegalovirus exposure and HLA in healthy donors. Data came from immunoSEQ multiplex PCR; TCRdb stores just in-frame clones and leaves some out. The table has around 200,000 clones, 80% seen once. Sequenced: PBMCs. Receptors originate from a boy under 18 in good health and CMV-seronegative. CDR3s include the opening cysteine and the closing phenylalanine or tryptophan. D genes are given only for firm matches. The listing skips clone size in some rows; elsewhere it reads once, few, many or a size class.

>TRBV6-5|-|-|TRBJ1-4
CASSFGRVNEKLFF
TGTGCCAGCAGTTTCGGCAGGGTAAATGAAAAACTGTTTTTT
>TRBV30|-|-|TRBJ2-2
CAWSVLVPTNTGELFF
TGTGCCTGGAGTGTACTAGTCCCTACGAACACCGGGGAGCTGTTTTTT
>TRBV9|TRBD2|-|TRBJ2-3
CASSASGGRTDTQYF
TGTGCCAGCAGCGCTAGCGGGGGGCGCACAGATACGCAGTATTTT
>TRBV9|TRBD1|few|TRBJ1-4
CASSARQGGYDEKLFF
TGTGCCAGCAGCGCCCGACAGGGGGGATACGATGAAAAACTGTTTTTT
>TRBV5-1|-|-|TRBJ1-2
CASSLGRGANYGYTF
TGCGCCAGCAGCTTGGGCCGGGGGGCGAACTATGGCTACACCTTC
>TRBV5-1|TRBD1|-|TRBJ1-2
CASSVGTGGYYGYTF
TGCGCCAGCAGCGTCGGGACAGGGGGCTACTATGGCTACACCTTC
>TRBV10-3|TRBD2|-|TRBJ2-7
CAIRRTSGENTYEQYF
TGTGCCATCAGGCGGACTAGCGGGGAAAATACCTACGAGCAGTACTTC
>TRBV30|-|-|TRBJ1-3
CAWGQGFSGNTIYF
TGTGCCTGGGGTCAGGGTTTCTCTGGAAACACCATATATTTT
>TRBV6-1|TRBD2|-|TRBJ2-1
CASSEEAGGYNEQFF
TGTGCCAGCAGTGAAGAAGCGGGGGGCTACAATGAGCAGTTCTTC
>TRBV9|-|-|TRBJ1-2
CASSVGVQANYGYTF
TGTGCCAGCAGCGTAGGAGTCCAAGCTAACTATGGCTACACCTTC
>TRBV6-1|-|-|TRBJ2-1
CASTKTEFSYNEQFF
TGTGCCAGCACCAAGACAGAATTCTCCTACAATGAGCAGTTCTTC
>TRBV7-2|TRBD1|-|TRBJ1-6
CASSFDRARRTSPLHF
TGTGCCAGCAGCTTTGACAGGGCAAGGAGGACTTCACCCCTCCACTTT
>TRBV30|TRBD1|-|TRBJ1-3
CAWSGNRGDNSGNTIYF
TGTGCCTGGAGTGGCAACAGGGGGGACAACTCTGGAAACACCATATATTTT
>TRBV11-2|TRBD1|-|TRBJ1-1
CASSLAQGQTEAFF
TGTGCCAGCAGCTTGGCACAGGGGCAAACTGAAGCTTTCTTT
>TRBV5-1|-|-|TRBJ2-7
CASSLVTGPSYEQYF
TGCGCCAGCAGCTTAGTGACAGGTCCCTCCTACGAGCAGTACTTC